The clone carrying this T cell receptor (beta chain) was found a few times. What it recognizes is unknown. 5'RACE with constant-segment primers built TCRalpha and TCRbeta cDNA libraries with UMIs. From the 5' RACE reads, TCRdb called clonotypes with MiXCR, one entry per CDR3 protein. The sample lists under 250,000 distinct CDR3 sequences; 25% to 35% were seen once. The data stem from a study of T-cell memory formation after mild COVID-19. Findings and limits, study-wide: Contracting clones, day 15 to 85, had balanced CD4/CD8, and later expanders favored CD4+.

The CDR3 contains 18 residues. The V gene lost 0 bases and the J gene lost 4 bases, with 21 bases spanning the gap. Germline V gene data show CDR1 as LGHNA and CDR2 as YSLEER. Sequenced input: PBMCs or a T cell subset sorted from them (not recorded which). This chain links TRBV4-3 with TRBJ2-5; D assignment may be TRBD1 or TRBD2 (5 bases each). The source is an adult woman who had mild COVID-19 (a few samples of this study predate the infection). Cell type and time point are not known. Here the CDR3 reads CASSQEARDPPFRETQYF. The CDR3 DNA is TGCGCCAGCAGCCAAGAGGCCCGGGACCCCCCTTTCCGAGAGACCCAGTACTTC.